This entry lists 20 T cell receptor beta chains sequenced from one sample in a study of blood T cell repertoires in COVID-19. The repertoire was sequenced with immunoSEQ multiplex PCR; TCRdb's copy has only in-frame clones and lacks some. The repertoire holds about 59,000 clones, with approximately 79% as singletons. Sequencing was performed on peripheral blood. These receptor sequences come from a human donor in a cohort sampled during active COVID-19.

The chain couples TRBV6-5 to TRBJ1-5; TRBD1 aligns across 8 bases. Trimming at V came to 6 bases and at J to 9 bases, leaving 10 bases not matched to a gene. This CDR3 has 14 amino acids. Germline lookup yields CDR1 MNHEY and CDR2 SVGAGI. In DNA form, the CDR3 reads TGTGCCAGCAGCCCGGGGACAGGTGGATCGCCCCAGCATTTT. Amino acid sequence: CASSPGTGGSPQHF.

This chain links TRBV7-2 with TRBJ2-3, with 10 positions matching TRBD2. There are 16 residues in the CDR3. Germline V lookup: CDR1 SGHTA, CDR2 FQGNSA. V was clipped by 5 bases and J by 3 bases; unmatched bases: 8. DNA of the CDR3: TGTGCCAGCAGCCCCCAACTAGCGGGACTAACAGATACGCAGTATTTT. It is translated as CASSPQLAGLTDTQYF.

The chain uses TRBV30 and TRBJ1-1; 8 bases map to TRBD1. The trim removed 2 bases at V and 10 bases at J, leaving 3 bases unmatched. The CDR3 runs to 11 residues. The V gene's germline CDR1 is GTSNPN and CDR2 SVGIG (reference sequence). The DNA of the CDR3 is TGTGCCTGGAGTCCAGGGGGCACAGCTTTCTTT. Translated, it gives CAWSPGGTAFF. Filled out from reference TRBV30 and TRBJ1-1, the complete variable domain reads SQTIHQWPATLVQPVGSPLSLECTVEGTSNPNLYWYRQAAGRGLQLLFYSVGIGQISSEVPQNLSASRPQDRQFILSSKKLLLSDSGFYLCAWSPGGTAFFGQGTRLTVV.

This rearrangement joins TRBV25-1 to TRBJ2-7, with 9 bases aligning to TRBD2. Per germline, CDR1 MGHDK and CDR2 SYGVNS. This CDR3 has 14 amino acids. The trim removed 1 base at V and 4 bases at J, leaving 2 bases unmatched. CDR3 residues: CASSEWAGGYEQYF. CDR3 sequence (DNA): TGTGCCAGCAGTGAATGGGCGGGAGGGTACGAGCAGTACTTC.

This chain connects TRBV2 to TRBJ2-3; D might be TRBD1 (5 bases). This CDR3 has 14 amino acids. The V end was cut by 2 bases, the J end by 5 bases, with 11 bases between. The germline V gene encodes CDR1 SNHLY and CDR2 FYNNEI. CDR3 nucleotide sequence: TGTGCCAGCAGTGAAAGGCAGGGCAGAGATACGCAGTATTTT. This encodes CASSERQGRDTQYF.

V is TRBV10-1 and J is TRBJ2-3; D is uncertain. Per germline, CDR1 WNHNN and CDR2 SYGVQD (reference sequence). The CDR3 has 12 amino acids. The germline V and J ends were trimmed by 0 bases and 5 bases, with 3 bases remaining between them. The CDR3 DNA sequence: TGCGCCAGCAGTGAGTCCAGAGATACGCAGTATTTT. This encodes CASSESRDTQYF.

This clone was observed once. J is TRBJ2-1 and V is TRBV4-3, with TRBD2 matching over 11 bases. The germline V gene has CDR1 LGHNA and CDR2 YSLEER. With 4 bases clipped from V and 4 bases from J, the junction kept 3 bases outside the gene matches. This CDR3 contains 15 residues. The CDR3 spells CASSPGLAEYNEQFF. As DNA, the CDR3 is TGCGCCAGCAGCCCGGGACTAGCGGAGTACAATGAGCAGTTCTTC.

The gene calls are TRBV12-2 and TRBJ2-1; TRBD2, as called in the table, went unchecked against the DNA. TRBV12-2 is deemed a pseudogene. This CDR3 spans 16 amino acids. The CDR3 sequence is CASRLGPSGEDNEQFF. CDR3 bases: TGTGCAAGTCGCTTAGGGCCTAGCGGGGAGGACAATGAGCAGTTCTTC.

V gene TRBV19 combines with J gene TRBJ2-5, with D possibly matching TRBD1 (6 bases). V was trimmed by 3 bases and J by 5 bases, leaving 10 bases between them. The CDR3 has 13 residues. From germline, CDR1 is LNHDA and CDR2 SQIVND (reference sequence). As DNA, the CDR3 is TGTGCCAGTAGTATTCAGGGGTCGGAGACCCAGTACTTC. This encodes CASSIQGSETQYF.

The J gene is TRBJ1-1, the V gene TRBV5-8; D gene ambiguous. This CDR3 comprises 16 residues. V lost 4 bases and J 1 base, leaving 17 bases between the germline ends. From germline, CDR1 is SGHTS and CDR2 YDEGEE. The CDR3 DNA reads as TGTGCCAGCAGCCATAAACATCAGGCTCAGAACACTGAAGCTTTCTTT. Its protein product is CASSHKHQAQNTEAFF.

This clone appeared a single time. The chain employs TRBV11-2 and TRBJ2-5; D gene unclear. CDR1 SGHAT and CDR2 FQNNGV come from the germline V gene. V was shortened by 5 bases and J by 5 bases, with 18 bases between the two germline ends. The CDR3 is 15 amino acids. This chain's CDR3 is CASSPSGSLTETQYF. CDR3 nucleotides: TGTGCCAGCAGCCCGTCGGGTTCCCTCACGGAGACCCAGTACTTC.

The chain recombines TRBV11-2 with TRBJ2-7; TRBD2 might be the D (5 bases). Trimming removed 6 bases from V and 1 base from J, with 10 bases in between. CDR3 length: 13 residues. Looked up from germline, CDR1 is SGHAT and CDR2 is FQNNGV. The CDR3 is CASRPSGSYEQYF. The CDR3 nucleotides read TGTGCCAGCAGACCATCGGGGTCCTACGAGCAGTACTTC.

The chain couples TRBV7-3 to TRBJ2-1, with a weak D call TRBD2 (5 bases). V lost 2 bases and J 6 bases, leaving 11 bases between the germline ends. The CDR3 is 14 residues long. Germline CDR1 is SGHTA and CDR2 is FQGTGA. CDR3 in amino acids: CASSLSQRSNEQFF. The DNA for the CDR3 is TGTGCCAGCAGCTTATCCCAGCGGTCCAATGAGCAGTTCTTC.

The J gene is TRBJ2-7, the V gene TRBV7-8, with 7 positions matching TRBD2. Trimming at V came to 2 bases and at J to 2 bases, leaving 0 bases not matched to a gene. CDR3 length equals 13 residues. Germline CDR1 is SGHVS and CDR2 is FQNEAQ. This chain's CDR3 is CASSLSGAYEQYF. As DNA, the CDR3 is TGTGCCAGCAGCTTAAGCGGGGCCTACGAGCAGTACTTC.

V gene TRBV7-2 combines with J gene TRBJ2-4, with D perhaps TRBD1 (5 bases). The germline V gene has CDR1 SGHTA and CDR2 FQGNSA. The CDR3 loop spans 17 amino acids. V was cut by 3 bases and J by 0 bases, with 15 bases left in between. In DNA, the CDR3 is TGTGCCAGCAGCTTTACCGCAACCAGGGTAGCCAAAAACATTCAGTACTTC. This encodes CASSFTATRVAKNIQYF.

This clone was counted a single time. This chain joins TRBV5-1 and TRBJ2-7; D is unclear. Germline loops: CDR1 SGHRS, CDR2 YFSETQ. This CDR3 contains 14 residues. V was pared by 0 bases and J by 3 bases, with 10 bases between. The CDR3, as DNA: TGCGCCAGCAGCTTGGGGCAGGCATTCTACGAGCAGTACTTC. The encoded protein is CASSLGQAFYEQYF.

The sample holds a few counts of this clone. CDR3 amino acids: CASSLYLAESYEQYF. The DNA for the CDR3 is TGTGCCAGCAGCTTATATCTAGCGGAGTCCTACGAGCAGTACTTC. The chain has TRBV7-2 and TRBJ2-7, with 7 bases lining up with TRBD2. CDR3 length: 15 residues. CDR1 SGHTA and CDR2 FQGNSA come from the germline V gene. Trimming cost V 2 bases and J 1 base; bases outside gene matches: 5.

This clone has a handful of counts. V is TRBV6-2 or TRBV6-3 and J is TRBJ2-2; TRBD2 matches 10 bases. V dropped 5 bases and J dropped 7; count of bases not matched to a gene: 10. CDR3 size: 16 residues. The germline V gene encodes CDR1 MNHEY and CDR2 SVGEGT. The CDR3 bases are TGTGCCAGCAGTCGGGGACTAGCGATAAGTGACGGGGAGCTGTTTTTT. Its translation is CASSRGLAISDGELFF.

This chain connects TRBV4-2 to TRBJ2-4; D perhaps matches TRBD1 (6 bases). The CDR3 totals 18 residues. The germline gives CDR1 LGHNA, CDR2 YNFKEQ. Trimming cost V 1 base and J 6 bases, with 22 bases left between them. The DNA of the CDR3 is TGTGCCAGCAGCCAAGGCCGGGGAATGACAGGTTCGAGAAACATTCAGTACTTC. This gives the protein CASSQGRGMTGSRNIQYF.

The chain couples TRBV5-1 to TRBJ2-5; 8 bases match TRBD1. CDR1 is SGHRS and CDR2 is YFSETQ in the germline V gene. V trimming: 4 bases; J trimming: 6 bases; junction bases outside the gene matches: 5. The CDR3 spans 13 residues. The CDR3 reads CASSPGQGKTQYF. CDR3 coding DNA: TGCGCCAGCAGCCCCGGACAGGGAAAGACCCAGTACTTC.